A single sample gave rise to the 20 T cell receptor beta chains below, sequenced in a study of T-cell reconstitution after alpha-beta-depleted transplantation in children. Unique molecular identifiers were used to barcode this TCRbeta library. Each CDR3 protein gets one entry after TCRdb re-called the PCR reads with MiXCR. The profile covers roughly 490,000 distinct CDR3 sequences, with 11% appearing a single time and approximately 15% taken by the ten largest. The sequences come from PBMCs, mostly from graft donor cells, collected 180 days after TCRalphabeta/CD19-depleted stem cell transplant. These receptors came from a female patient aged 2-9 years who had a stem cell transplant for aplastic anemia, so the T cells may come from the graft donor.

The chain employs TRBV6-2 or TRBV6-3 and TRBJ1-5; 7 bases fit TRBD1. Trimming removed 7 bases from V and 4 bases from J; junction bases left unmatched: 13. The CDR3 extends over 16 amino acids. Germline CDR1 is MNHEY and CDR2 is SVGEGT. The CDR3 protein is CASNTPNRGGNQPQHF. The CDR3 DNA reads TGTGCCAGCAACACACCCAACAGGGGTGGGAATCAGCCCCAGCATTTT.

The CDR3 protein is CASSLVYGGGYTF. CDR3 DNA sequence: TGTGCCAGCAGCTTAGTCTATGGGGGCGGCTACACCTTC. V and J are TRBV7-2 and TRBJ1-2, with D tentatively TRBD1 (6 bases). The CDR3 is made up of 13 amino acids. The germline CDR1 and CDR2 sequences are SGHTA and FQGNSA. With 1 base removed from V and 8 bases from J, the gap between germline ends came to 11 bases.

V and J are TRBV10-3 and TRBJ2-1; D is possibly TRBD2 (5 bases). The ends were cut back, 7 bases at V and 0 bases at J, with 13 bases in the middle. The CDR3 has 15 residues. Per the germline V gene, CDR1 is ENHRY and CDR2 is SYGVKD. DNA of the CDR3: TGTGCCATCACCGAGACTGGGAGCTCCTACAATGAGCAGTTCTTC. Translating gives CAITETGSSYNEQFF.

This clonotype was counted ten times or more. CDR3 sequence: CASSFSLTANTGELFF. CDR3 bases: TGTGCCAGCAGTTTCAGCCTCACCGCGAACACCGGGGAGCTGTTTTTT. V gene TRBV12-3 or TRBV12-4 combines with J gene TRBJ2-2; D is uncertain. The CDR3 loop spans 16 amino acids. V lost 3 bases to trimming and J lost 0 bases, with 11 bases between them.

The chain uses TRBV7-9 and TRBJ2-3; 12 bases line up with TRBD2. CDR1 and CDR2 (germline): SEHNR, FQNEAQ (reference sequence). There are 16 residues in the CDR3. The V gene end was trimmed by 5 bases and the J gene end by 7 bases; junction bases not matched to a gene: 10. Here the CDR3 reads CASSPPLAGGPHTQYF. In nucleotides, the CDR3 is TGTGCCAGCAGCCCCCCCCTAGCGGGAGGGCCCCATACGCAGTATTTT.

The CDR3 sequence is CASSGHDRGGRAKTGDNEQFF. The CDR3 DNA follows: TGTGCCAGCAGCGGCCACGACAGGGGCGGGAGGGCTAAAACGGGCGACAATGAGCAGTTCTTC. The chain couples TRBV11-1 to TRBJ2-1, with a tentative D call TRBD2 (9 bases). The germline gives CDR1 SGHAT, CDR2 FQDESV (reference sequence). Between the trimmed V and J ends, which lost 5 bases and 5 bases, there was a span of 34 bases. CDR3 length equals 21 residues.

The sample holds a few counts of this clonotype. V usage is TRBV29-1 and J usage is TRBJ2-1; TRBD2 is a possible D gene (5 bases). Germline V CDR1 and CDR2: SQVTM, ANQGSEA. This CDR3 is 15 amino acids long. V was clipped by 5 bases and J by 0 bases, with 14 bases between them. CDR3 sequence reads: CSVLPFTSSYNEQFF. In DNA, the CDR3 is TGCAGCGTTTTGCCCTTTACTAGCTCCTACAATGAGCAGTTCTTC.

V gene TRBV7-2 combines with J gene TRBJ1-2; D may be TRBD1 (5 bases). The CDR3 length is 15 residues. Germline V gene lookup returns CDR1 SGHTA and CDR2 FQGNSA. V was pared by 5 bases and J by 4 bases, with 17 bases between. This CDR3 reads CASSAARGLRYGYTF. The CDR3 DNA is TGTGCCAGCAGCGCGGCCCGGGGCTTACGCTATGGCTACACCTTC.

As concerns this clonotype: Possible read error: a much larger clone is one base away. The chain has TRBV12-3 or TRBV12-4 and TRBJ1-2; TRBD1 matches at 8 bases. The CDR3 loop spans 18 amino acids. The CDR3 spells CAISSGLGTGSRNYGYTF. CDR3 DNA sequence: TGTGCCATCAGTTCCGGGCTCGGGACAGGTTCTAGAAACTATGGCTACACCTTC.

The chain recombines TRBV19 with TRBJ1-2; TRBD1 might be the D (5 bases). The CDR3 totals 16 residues. The ends were cut back, 2 bases at V and 3 bases at J, with 16 bases in the middle. The germline V gene has CDR1 LNHDA and CDR2 SQIVND (reference sequence). CDR3: CASSITRAYPYYGYTF. The DNA for the CDR3 is TGTGCCAGTAGTATAACCAGGGCCTACCCATACTATGGCTACACCTTC.

This clonotype was counted only a few times. V is TRBV27 and J is TRBJ1-2, with D perhaps matching TRBD1 (5 bases). Looked up from germline, CDR1 is MNHEY and CDR2 is SMNVEV (reference sequence). This CDR3 contains 19 residues. Trimming removed 1 base at V and 3 bases at J, with 24 bases between. The CDR3 loop is CASSLLSGVGRERHYGYTF. CDR3 coding DNA: TGTGCCAGCAGTTTATTATCGGGGGTTGGGAGGGAGCGGCACTATGGCTACACCTTC.

This chain connects TRBV25-1 to TRBJ2-1; 8 nucleotides line up with TRBD1. Germline CDR1 reads MGHDK; CDR2 reads SYGVNS. The CDR3 consists of 15 residues. With V trimmed by 1 base and J by 9 bases, 8 bases remained unmatched. The DNA of the CDR3 is TGTGCCAGCAGTGAATTAAGTCAGGGGGCGGGTGAGCAGTTCTTC. It yields the protein CASSELSQGAGEQFF.

The table lists this clonotype with a few counts. This rearrangement joins TRBV5-1 to TRBJ2-1; 9 positions match TRBD2. V gave up 2 bases and J gave up 0 bases; unmatched junction bases: 6. CDR1 is SGHRS, CDR2 YFSETQ, per germline. The CDR3 is 17 amino acids. The CDR3 protein is CASSFGGSGSSYNEQFF. DNA of the CDR3: TGCGCCAGCAGCTTCGGGGGTAGCGGGAGCTCCTACAATGAGCAGTTCTTC.

This clonotype was seen a few times. The chain combines TRBV25-1 with TRBJ1-5; 8 bases map to TRBD1. Looked up from germline, CDR1 is MGHDK and CDR2 is SYGVNS. With 4 bases clipped from V and 1 base from J, the junction kept 6 bases outside the gene matches. This CDR3 is built from 16 residues. Here the CDR3 reads CASSGTGQLSNQPQHF. DNA for the CDR3: TGTGCCAGCAGTGGGACAGGGCAATTAAGCAATCAGCCCCAGCATTTT.

This clonotype was counted many times. J is TRBJ2-1 and V is TRBV3-1; possibly TRBD2 for D (6 bases). The CDR3 consists of 15 residues. The V and J ends lost 6 bases and 0 bases respectively, with 12 bases between them. The germline gives CDR1 LGHDT, CDR2 YNNKEL (reference sequence). The CDR3 sequence is CASSLEGSSYNEQFF. As DNA, the CDR3 is TGTGCCAGCAGTCTGGAGGGCAGCTCCTACAATGAGCAGTTCTTC.

This clonotype was picked up a small number of times. This sequence joins TRBV15 and TRBJ1-3, with D hard to call. Trimming took off 1 base at V and 7 bases at J, with 5 bases between the two ends. This CDR3 has 12 amino acids. Germline-derived CDR1 and CDR2 are LNHNV and YYDKDF (reference sequence). The CDR3 bases are TGTGCCACCAGCAGAGGAGGGAACACCATATATTTT. It codes for CATSRGGNTIYF.

Many counts were recorded for this clonotype. The chain combines TRBV20-1 with TRBJ2-7; D possibly uses TRBD1 or TRBD2 (6 bases each). The CDR3 sequence is 15 residues long. With 0 bases removed from V and 0 bases from J, the gap between germline ends came to 12 bases. Per germline, CDR1 DFQATT and CDR2 SNEGSKA (reference sequence). The CDR3, as DNA: TGCAGTGCTAGAGATCAAGGGGGGCCCTCCTACGAGCAGTACTTC. This sequence encodes CSARDQGGPSYEQYF.

The rearrangement links TRBV7-2 to TRBJ2-3; D unclear. The CDR3 runs to 12 residues. Germline V CDR1 and CDR2: SGHTA, FQGNSA. Trimming pared 2 bases from V and 7 bases from J, leaving 7 bases between. The CDR3 nucleotides are TGTGCCAGCAGCTTAAAGTCCAATACGCAGTATTTT. This sequence encodes CASSLKSNTQYF.

The chain recombines TRBV7-8 with TRBJ2-7, with 12 bases fitting TRBD2. CDR1 and CDR2 (germline): SGHVS, FQNEAQ. Unmatched junction bases numbered 8, after V lost 1 base and J lost 4 bases. The CDR3 length is 17 residues. The CDR3 bases are TGTGCCAGCAGCTTAGGGAGACTAGCGGGAGAAGTGTACGAGCAGTACTTC. Translation: CASSLGRLAGEVYEQYF. The full variable domain, its missing parts supplied by reference TRBV7-8 and TRBJ2-7, is GAGVSQSPRYKVAKRGQDVALRCDPISGHVSLFWYQQALGQGPEFLTYFQNEAQLDKSGLPSDRFFAERPEGSVSTLKIQRTQQEDSAVYLCASSLGRLAGEVYEQYFGPGTRLTVT.

Notes on this clonotype: Its ends do not fully match the called genes, so a read error is possible. The genes are TRBV28 and TRBJ2-7; D is possibly TRBD1 or TRBD2 (5 bases each). Germline-derived CDR1 and CDR2 are MDHEN and SYDVKM. The CDR3 is 12 residues long. Here the CDR3 reads CAGSSPGGEQYF. The CDR3 DNA sequence: TGTGCCGGCAGTTCTCCTGGGGGCGAGCAGTACTTC.